Listed below are T cell receptor beta chains from one sample, sequenced in a study of OX40 agonist ivuxolimab in advanced cancers. Profiled with immunoSEQ multiplex PCR; TCRdb holds only in-frame clones, not every one. The table includes around 71,000 clones, 60% to 80% detected once. Here the sequenced sample was CD4+ or CD8+ T cells sorted from blood, taken in a trial of the OX40 agonist ivuxolimab. The receptors shown here come from an adult with an advanced solid tumor such as melanoma, head and neck, liver or kidney cancer. The CDR3 runs from the conserved cysteine through the conserved F or W. Fields, in order: D gene, CDR3 length, J gene, V gene, clone size, CDR3 protein, CDR3 DNA. D genes are given only for firm matches. Clone size is shown for a subset of rows, as once, few, many or a class of expanded clone.

TRBD1,13,TRBJ2-5,TRBV7-3,.,CASSSDRGETQYF,TGTGCCAGCAGCTCGGACAGGGGAGAGACCCAGTACTTC
.,14,TRBJ2-1,TRBV7-2,.,CASSTGHNYNEQFF,TGTGCCAGCAGCACGGGACACAACTACAATGAGCAGTTCTTC
.,14,TRBJ1-1,TRBV29-1,.,CSVPGLLGLTEAFF,TGCAGCGTGCCCGGACTCCTCGGGCTCACTGAAGCTTTCTTT
.,15,TRBJ1-5,TRBV7-2,.,CASSFQARSNQPQHF,TGTGCCAGCAGCTTTCAAGCGAGGAGCAATCAGCCCCAGCATTTT
TRBD2,15,TRBJ2-1,TRBV9,few,CASSVEEGGLDEQFF,TGTGCCAGCAGCGTAGAGGAGGGAGGGTTGGATGAGCAGTTCTTC
.,15,TRBJ1-1,TRBV11-3,.,CASSLDGRVDTEAFF,TGTGCCAGCAGCTTAGACGGCCGAGTGGACACTGAAGCTTTCTTT
.,13,TRBJ1-6,TRBV19,.,CASSIGNPAPLHF,TGTGCCAGTAGTATAGGTAACCCCGCACCCCTCCACTTT
.,15,TRBJ2-5,TRBV7-2,.,CASSITHGGRETQYF,TGTGCCAGCAGCATCACCCACGGGGGTCGGGAGACCCAGTACTTC
TRBD2,17,TRBJ2-3,TRBV19,once,CASSISLGGGAKETQYF,TGTGCCAGTAGTATTTCTCTAGGCGGGGGGGCCAAAGAAACGCAGTATTTT
TRBD1,18,TRBJ2-5,TRBV11-2,.,CASSKSQRPGQGKETQYF,TGTGCCAGCAGCAAGAGCCAGCGACCGGGACAGGGGAAGGAGACCCAGTACTTC
.,15,TRBJ1-3,TRBV2,few,CASKGLSNSGNTIYF,TGTGCCAGCAAGGGCCTGTCTAACTCTGGAAACACCATATATTTT
TRBD1,11,TRBJ2-7,TRBV2,.,CASSESDRVIF,TGTGCCAGCAGTGAGTCCGACAGGGTCATATTC
.,15,TRBJ2-1,TRBV19,.,CASSIMGGAVNEQFF,TGTGCCAGTAGTATAATGGGGGGCGCGGTCAATGAGCAGTTCTTC
.,15,TRBJ1-5,TRBV7-2,.,CASSLVAGGNQPQHF,TGTGCCAGCAGCTTAGTAGCAGGGGGCAATCAGCCCCAGCATTTT
.,15,TRBJ2-5,TRBV5-1,.,CASSRVLEVQETQYF,TGCGCCAGCAGCCGCGTCTTGGAGGTCCAAGAGACCCAGTACTTC
TRBD2,14,TRBJ2-1,TRBV2,.,CASAKLAADNEQFF,TGTGCCAGCGCGAAACTAGCGGCAGACAATGAGCAGTTCTTC